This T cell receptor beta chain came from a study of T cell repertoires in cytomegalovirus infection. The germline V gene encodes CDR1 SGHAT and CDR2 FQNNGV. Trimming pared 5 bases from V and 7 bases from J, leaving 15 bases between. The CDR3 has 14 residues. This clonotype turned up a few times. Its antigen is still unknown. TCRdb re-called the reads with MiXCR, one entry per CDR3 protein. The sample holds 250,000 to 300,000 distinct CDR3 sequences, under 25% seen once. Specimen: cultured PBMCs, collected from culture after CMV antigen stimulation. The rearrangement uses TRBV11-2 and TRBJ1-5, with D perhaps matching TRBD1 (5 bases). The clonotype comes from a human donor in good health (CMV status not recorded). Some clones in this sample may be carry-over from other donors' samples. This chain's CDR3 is CASSQGGAFQPQHF. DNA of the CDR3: TGTGCCAGCAGCCAGGGAGGGGCTTTCCAGCCCCAGCATTTT.